This T cell receptor beta chain was identified during a study of T cells after yellow fever vaccination. The CDR3 extends over 13 amino acids. Trimming removed 3 bases at V and 5 bases at J, with 10 bases between. Looked up from germline, CDR1 is LNHDA and CDR2 is SQIVND (reference sequence). On this clonotype itself: Its antigen is undetermined.

MiXCR, applied by TCRdb to the 5' RACE reads, yields one record per CDR3 protein. The table records approximately 580,000 distinct CDR3 sequences, roughly 17% of them present only once. General study points: Peak timing came faster in the weaker secondary response, day 5 versus 15.

The sample here was PBMCs, taken around 5 days after the first yellow fever vaccination. The TCR comes from a man aged 18-30 years who received the YFV17D yellow fever vaccine. The gene calls are TRBV19 and TRBJ1-2; D is unresolved. This chain's CDR3 is CASSIVGDYGYTF. CDR3 DNA: TGTGCCAGTAGTATCGTTGGAGATTATGGCTACACCTTC.